This is a list of T cell receptor beta chains from one sample in a study of long-term antiretroviral therapy in people with HIV. Sequencing was performed with immunoSEQ multiplex PCR; in TCRdb, only in-frame clones are kept and a portion is missing. The sample lists around 37,000 clones; approximately 85% were seen once. Sequencing was performed on unsorted PBMCs, taken about 3.4 years after starting antiretroviral therapy. The origin of the receptors is a man aged 18 to 29 with HIV. CDR3s include the opening cysteine and the closing phenylalanine or tryptophan. D genes are given only for firm matches. Size tells how often a clone was seen (once, few, many) or the class of an expanded clone, and some rows leave it out.

d_gene	v_gene	j_gene	abundance	CDR3nt	CDR3aa
-	TRBV11-3	TRBJ2-7	-	TGTGCCAGCAGCCTAGGGCCCTCCGGCGAGCAGTACTTC	CASSLGPSGEQYF
TRBD1	TRBV5-4	TRBJ1-2	once	TGTGCCAGCAGCTTGAGGACAGGCGTCGTGCCCGCCTATGGCTACACCTTC	CASSLRTGVVPAYGYTF
-	TRBV9	TRBJ1-2	-	TGTGCCAGCAGCGCCTCGACAGTTATCAATGGCTACACCTTC	CASSASTVINGYTF
-	TRBV7-9	TRBJ1-4	-	TGTGCCAGCAGCTGGACACTAGACACATATGAAAAACTGTTTTTT	CASSWTLDTYEKLFF
TRBD2	TRBV4-2	TRBJ2-7	-	TGTGCCAGCAGCCAAGATCGGACTAGCGGGGGCTACGAGCAGTACTTC	CASSQDRTSGGYEQYF
-	TRBV7-2	TRBJ2-5	-	TGTGCCAGCAGCTTAGGGGGGAGTGAGACCCAGTACTTC	CASSLGGSETQYF
TRBD2	TRBV11-2	TRBJ2-1	-	TGTGCCAGCAGTTCCGTCTGGCGGGAGAAGGAGTACAATGAGCAGTTCTTC	CASSSVWREKEYNEQFF
-	TRBV27	TRBJ2-7	-	TGTGCCAGCAGTTTATCCCCATCCTACGAGCAGTACTTC	CASSLSPSYEQYF
-	TRBV10-3	TRBJ2-1	-	TGTGCCATCAGCGAAAGGACAGAAGGGTCCTACAATGAGCAGTTCTTC	CAISERTEGSYNEQFF
TRBD1	TRBV18	TRBJ1-6	-	TGTGCCAGCTCACGCGGACAGGGGCTGGGGCTTTCACCCCTCCACTTT	CASSRGQGLGLSPLHF
TRBD1	TRBV18	TRBJ1-1	-	TGTGCCAGCTCTTCACAGGGGTTCGGAATGAACACTGAAGCTTTCTTT	CASSSQGFGMNTEAFF
-	TRBV18	TRBJ1-1	-	TGTGCCAGCACCCGAACCCAAAACACTGAAGCTTTCTTT	CASTRTQNTEAFF
TRBD1	TRBV6-6	TRBJ2-7	-	TGTGCCAGCAGTTACACGGGACAGGGGGTGAGTGAGCAGTACTTC	CASSYTGQGVSEQYF
TRBD1	TRBV28	TRBJ1-1	few	TGTGCCAGCAGTGAACTCGGGACAGGTGAAGCTTTCTTT	CASSELGTGEAFF
TRBD1	TRBV27	TRBJ2-7	-	TGTGCCAGCAGCCGAACAGGGGGCGTCCCCTACGAGCAGTACTTC	CASSRTGGVPYEQYF
-	TRBV18	TRBJ2-1	once	TGTGCCAGCTCACTAACCGGGGATGAGCAGTTCTTC	CASSLTGDEQFF
TRBD1	TRBV7-6	TRBJ2-5	-	TGTGCCAGCAGTGACAGGGGGCGGTTAAAGACCCAGTACTTC	CASSDRGRLKTQYF
-	TRBV20-1	TRBJ2-2	-	TGCAGTGTTCGGGACACCGGGGAGCTGTTTTTT	CSVRDTGELFF
-	TRBV21-1	TRBJ2-1	-	TGTGCCAGCAGCCGAGAAACAGGGGCGCCCGATGAGCAGTTCTTC	CASSRETGAPDEQFF
-	TRBV5-6	TRBJ2-5	-	TGTGCCAGCAGCTGGAGCGGTGAAGGGGGGGAGACCCAGTACTTC	CASSWSGEGGETQYF
TRBD1	TRBV19	TRBJ2-1	few	TGTGCCAGTAGTATGGGACAGGGTTCCCACAATGAGCAGTTCTTC	CASSMGQGSHNEQFF
TRBD2	TRBV15	TRBJ2-1	once	TGTGCCACCAGCGGACTCTCTAGCGGGAGGGCCCCTAATGAGCAGTTCTTC	CATSGLSSGRAPNEQFF
TRBD2	TRBV28	TRBJ2-1	once	TGTGCCAGCAGCATTTGGGAGGGGAGGCAGTTCTTC	CASSIWEGRQFF
-	TRBV29-1	TRBJ2-5	-	TGCAGCGTTGCGCGGCCGTCAGAAGAGACCCAGTACTTC	CSVARPSEETQYF
-	TRBV6-6	TRBJ2-3	-	TGTGCCAGCACCCTGGGAGAGGGCTGGAGCACAGATACGCAGTATTTT	CASTLGEGWSTDTQYF
TRBD1	TRBV14	TRBJ2-7	-	TGTGCCAGCAGCCAAGCGGGGACAGGTAGCTACGAGCAGTACTTC	CASSQAGTGSYEQYF
-	TRBV6-5	TRBJ2-1	-	TGTGCCAGCAGTCCCAACCCACGGACCGAGCAGTTCTTC	CASSPNPRTEQFF
-	TRBV15	TRBJ1-2	once	TGTGCCACCAGCAGAGATTTTTTGGGCAGCTATGGCTACACCTTC	CATSRDFLGSYGYTF
-	TRBV19	TRBJ2-1	medium-sized	TGTGCCAGTAGTTTGGGGGCAGGGCCCTACAATGAGCAGTTCTTC	CASSLGAGPYNEQFF
-	TRBV4-1	TRBJ1-5	-	TGCGCCAGCAGCCAAGATGGAATCGGGGGGGGCAATCAGCCCCAGCATTTT	CASSQDGIGGGNQPQHF
-	TRBV7-2	TRBJ1-1	-	TGTGCCAGCAGCTTAGTCAGGGGTCTAAGGTCTTCAAACACTGAAGCTTTCTTT	CASSLVRGLRSSNTEAFF
-	TRBV7-6	TRBJ1-2	-	TGTGCCAGCAGCTTAGGTCGGGGTCCAGGTCGGTTCTATGGCTACACCTTC	CASSLGRGPGRFYGYTF
-	TRBV7-9	TRBJ2-1	-	TGTGCCAGCAACTTAGGGCGGGCAGCATACAATGAGCAGTTCTTC	CASNLGRAAYNEQFF
TRBD2	TRBV5-6	TRBJ2-1	-	TGTGCCAGCAGCTTGGGTCTAGCGGGGGGGCCTGAGCAGTTCTTC	CASSLGLAGGPEQFF
TRBD1	TRBV7-8	TRBJ1-5	few	TGTGCCAGCAGCCGGTACAGGGGGCGAAGCAATCAGCCCCAGCATTTT	CASSRYRGRSNQPQHF
-	TRBV5-6	TRBJ1-4	-	TGTGCCAGCAGGCATCAGGCACAGACAACTAATGAAAAACTGTTTTTT	CASRHQAQTTNEKLFF
TRBD2	TRBV9	TRBJ2-5	-	TGTGCCAGCAGCGCTTCAGGGGGGACTAGCGGAGAGACCCAGTACTTC	CASSASGGTSGETQYF
-	TRBV5-1	TRBJ2-7	-	TGCGCCAGCAGCTTGGAGTTCCCAGGGGACGGCTACGAGCAGTACTTC	CASSLEFPGDGYEQYF
TRBD2	TRBV11-3	TRBJ2-1	-	TGTGCCAGCAGCCCCGGAGGAGCGGGGGTTTCCGATGAGCAGTTCTTC	CASSPGGAGVSDEQFF
-	TRBV4-3	TRBJ2-7	-	TGCGCCAGCAGCCAAGATTCCGGGGGAGCCTACGAGCAGTACTTC	CASSQDSGGAYEQYF
-	TRBV7-6	TRBJ2-5	-	TGTGCCAGCAGCTTATCCCTGATTGGAGGGAACCAAGAGACCCAGTACTTC	CASSLSLIGGNQETQYF
TRBD1	TRBV15	TRBJ2-5	-	TGTGCCACCAGCAGAGAAACAGGGGGCATGGAAGAGACCCAGTACTTC	CATSRETGGMEETQYF
-	TRBV27	TRBJ1-5	-	TGTGCCAGCAGTCCCTCCGTTGGGGGGCAGTGGAATCAGCCCCAGCATTTT	CASSPSVGGQWNQPQHF
TRBD1	TRBV5-1	TRBJ1-6	few	TGCGCCAGCAGCTTAAATAGTGGGACAGGGATTAATTCACCCCTCCACTTT	CASSLNSGTGINSPLHF
TRBD1	TRBV6-5	TRBJ1-1	-	TGTGCCAGCAGCCCCGACAGGGGGGACACTGAAGCTTTCTTT	CASSPDRGDTEAFF
-	TRBV27	TRBJ1-2	-	TGTGCCAGCAGTCGGACAGCCAGCTATGGCTACACCTTC	CASSRTASYGYTF
-	TRBV7-8	TRBJ1-5	-	TGTGCCAGCAGCTTAGGAGGGGCGAGGCAGCCCCAGCATTTT	CASSLGGARQPQHF
-	TRBV27	TRBJ1-3	-	TGTGCCAGCAGTCCCCTGGGGGCAGGGAGTGGAAACACCATATATTTT	CASSPLGAGSGNTIYF
-	TRBV5-8	TRBJ1-2	-	TGTGCCAGCAGCTTGGCACATAAGCAGTTGTATGGCTACACCTTC	CASSLAHKQLYGYTF
-	TRBV6-5	TRBJ1-4	-	TGTGCCAGCAGTTACTCGGCGGTGAGGATTGAAAAACTGTTTTTT	CASSYSAVRIEKLFF
TRBD2	TRBV11-2	TRBJ2-3	-	TGTGCCAGCAGCCGACTAGCGTCGAGCACAGATACGCAGTATTTT	CASSRLASSTDTQYF
-	TRBV25-1	TRBJ2-7	-	TGTGCCAGCAGTGTTTATAGCGAGCAGTACTTC	CASSVYSEQYF
-	TRBV2	TRBJ1-4	-	TGTGCCAGCAGTCAAGCCCCGGGACAAGGCGAAAAACTGTTTTTT	CASSQAPGQGEKLFF
TRBD1	TRBV9	TRBJ1-6	-	TGTGCCAGCAGCCCCAAGACAGGGGGCTATTCACCCCTCCACTTT	CASSPKTGGYSPLHF